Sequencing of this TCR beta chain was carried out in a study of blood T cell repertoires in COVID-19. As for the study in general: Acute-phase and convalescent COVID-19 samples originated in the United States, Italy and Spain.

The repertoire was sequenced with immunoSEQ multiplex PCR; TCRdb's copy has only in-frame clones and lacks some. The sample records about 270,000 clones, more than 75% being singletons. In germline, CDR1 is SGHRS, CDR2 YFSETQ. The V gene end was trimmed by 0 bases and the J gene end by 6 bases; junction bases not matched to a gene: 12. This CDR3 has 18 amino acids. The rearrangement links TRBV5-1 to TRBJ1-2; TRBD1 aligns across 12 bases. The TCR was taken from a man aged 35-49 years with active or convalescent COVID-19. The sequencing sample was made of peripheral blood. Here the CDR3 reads CASSLGSGTGGAEDGYTF. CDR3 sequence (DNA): TGCGCCAGCAGCTTGGGGTCCGGGACAGGGGGCGCCGAGGATGGCTACACCTTC.